A selection of T cell receptor beta chains follows, all from one sample in a study of T cells in narcolepsy. Libraries were prepared by immunoSEQ multiplex PCR; TCRdb keeps only in-frame clonotypes and omits some of them. There are tens of thousands of clones in the sample; 75% to 90% occur only once, and 1% to 1.2% lies in the top ten. Sequenced sample: memory (CD45RA-) CD4+ T cells from blood. These receptors were collected from a human donor in good health. Each CDR3 is given with its conserved first and last residue. The D gene is left open where the match is weak. Not every row has a clone size; where given, it reads once, few, many or a size class.

v_gene	len	j_gene	abundance	d_gene	CDR3nt	CDR3aa
TRBV28	15	TRBJ2-3	NA	TRBD2	TGTGCCAGTCATCTAGCGGGAGGGCCCCCAGATACGCAGTATTTT	CASHLAGGPPDTQYF
TRBV18	15	TRBJ2-7	NA	TRBD2	TGTGCCAGCTCACGAACCGGGACTAGCTCCTACGAGCAGTACTTC	CASSRTGTSSYEQYF
TRBV19	13	TRBJ1-2	once	NA	TGTGCCAGTAAGCAGGGGAAGGCCTATGGCTACACCTTC	CASKQGKAYGYTF
TRBV19	18	TRBJ1-5	few	NA	TGTGCCAGTAGTATAGACGCGAATACGGAGTCCTTCAATCAGCCCCAGCATTTT	CASSIDANTESFNQPQHF
TRBV5-4	16	TRBJ2-6	NA	NA	TGTGCCAGCAAGGGCAAGGTTGAACCTGGGGCCAACGTCCTGACTTTC	CASKGKVEPGANVLTF
TRBV5-1	16	TRBJ1-4	medium-sized	NA	TGCGCCAGCAGCTTGTCTGGCGGGGGGAGAAATGAAAAACTGTTTTTT	CASSLSGGGRNEKLFF
TRBV5-6	14	TRBJ2-5	NA	NA	TGTGCCAGCAGCTTGTCGGGAGTTCAAGAGACCCAGTACTTC	CASSLSGVQETQYF
TRBV7-3	13	TRBJ2-3	NA	NA	TGTGCCAGCAGCTTATACCGCACAGATACGCAGTATTTT	CASSLYRTDTQYF
TRBV6-5	15	TRBJ2-7	NA	NA	TGTGCCAGCAGTTTCCTAAAGACAGGTGCCAACGAGCAGTACTTC	CASSFLKTGANEQYF
TRBV6-5	15	TRBJ1-3	NA	NA	TGTGCCAGCAGTTACTCAACGGACATTGTGAACACCATATATTTT	CASSYSTDIVNTIYF
TRBV18	14	TRBJ2-2	NA	NA	TGTGCCAGCTCACTTGGCGGTCCCACCGGGGAGCTGTTTTTT	CASSLGGPTGELFF
TRBV10-1	15	TRBJ2-3	NA	NA	TGCGCCAGCAGTGAGGGGGGGCTGACTATGGATACGCAGTATTTT	CASSEGGLTMDTQYF
TRBV7-2	15	TRBJ1-5	NA	TRBD1	TGTGCCAGCAGCCTGGGACAGGGGGAAAATCAGCCCCAGCATTTT	CASSLGQGENQPQHF
TRBV15	16	TRBJ2-7	NA	TRBD2	TGTGCCACCAGCAGAGATGCGGGGGGGCCCCCCTACGAGCAGTACTTC	CATSRDAGGPPYEQYF
TRBV11-3	12	TRBJ2-1	NA	NA	TGTGCCAGCAGCTTACGGTACGGTGAGCAGTTCTTC	CASSLRYGEQFF
TRBV5-4	12	TRBJ2-5	NA	NA	TGTGCCAGCAGCTTGCCCCAGGAGACCCAGTACTTC	CASSLPQETQYF
TRBV9	14	TRBJ2-1	NA	TRBD2	TGTGCCAGCAGCGTAGCTGCGGGGGTAGCTGAGCAGTTCTTC	CASSVAAGVAEQFF
TRBV9	17	TRBJ1-4	NA	NA	TGTGCCAGCAGCCCTAGAGGTCTTCCCGGGGGTAATGAAAAACTGTTTTTT	CASSPRGLPGGNEKLFF
TRBV18	13	TRBJ2-7	NA	NA	TGTGCCAGCTCATCCCGAGACGGGAACGAGCAGTACTTC	CASSSRDGNEQYF
TRBV18	14	TRBJ1-4	NA	NA	TGTGCCAGCTCCGGACAGCCATCTAATGAAAAACTGTTTTTT	CASSGQPSNEKLFF
TRBV5-6	17	TRBJ1-5	NA	NA	TGTGCCAGCAGCCAGTCGGGGGGAACCAATAGCAATCAGCCCCAGCATTTT	CASSQSGGTNSNQPQHF
TRBV5-4	14	TRBJ2-3	NA	NA	TGTGCCAGCCGCGCGCGATTCGGCACAGATACGCAGTATTTT	CASRARFGTDTQYF
TRBV15	17	TRBJ2-2	NA	TRBD2	TGTGCCACCAGCAGAGATCGGCGGGGGAAGAACACCGGGGAGCTGTTTTTT	CATSRDRRGKNTGELFF
TRBV5-5	16	TRBJ2-7	once	TRBD2	TGTGCCAGCAGCCTCCCAGTAATAGCGGGACCGGGGGAGCAGTACTTC	CASSLPVIAGPGEQYF
TRBV6-1	14	TRBJ1-1	NA	NA	TGTGCCAGCATCCCCCACGGCAGGGCAAATGAAGCTTTCTTT	CASIPHGRANEAFF
TRBV7-2	13	TRBJ2-5	few	NA	TGTGCCAGCAGCTTAGGACCGCCAGAGACCCAGTACTTC	CASSLGPPETQYF
TRBV5-8	14	TRBJ2-7	NA	NA	TGTGCCAGCAGAGCCCGGGACGGATACTACGAGCAGTACTTC	CASRARDGYYEQYF
TRBV4-2	16	TRBJ1-4	NA	NA	TGTGCCAGCAGCCTGGGGGCCTCTTCCAGGAATGAAAAACTGTTTTTT	CASSLGASSRNEKLFF